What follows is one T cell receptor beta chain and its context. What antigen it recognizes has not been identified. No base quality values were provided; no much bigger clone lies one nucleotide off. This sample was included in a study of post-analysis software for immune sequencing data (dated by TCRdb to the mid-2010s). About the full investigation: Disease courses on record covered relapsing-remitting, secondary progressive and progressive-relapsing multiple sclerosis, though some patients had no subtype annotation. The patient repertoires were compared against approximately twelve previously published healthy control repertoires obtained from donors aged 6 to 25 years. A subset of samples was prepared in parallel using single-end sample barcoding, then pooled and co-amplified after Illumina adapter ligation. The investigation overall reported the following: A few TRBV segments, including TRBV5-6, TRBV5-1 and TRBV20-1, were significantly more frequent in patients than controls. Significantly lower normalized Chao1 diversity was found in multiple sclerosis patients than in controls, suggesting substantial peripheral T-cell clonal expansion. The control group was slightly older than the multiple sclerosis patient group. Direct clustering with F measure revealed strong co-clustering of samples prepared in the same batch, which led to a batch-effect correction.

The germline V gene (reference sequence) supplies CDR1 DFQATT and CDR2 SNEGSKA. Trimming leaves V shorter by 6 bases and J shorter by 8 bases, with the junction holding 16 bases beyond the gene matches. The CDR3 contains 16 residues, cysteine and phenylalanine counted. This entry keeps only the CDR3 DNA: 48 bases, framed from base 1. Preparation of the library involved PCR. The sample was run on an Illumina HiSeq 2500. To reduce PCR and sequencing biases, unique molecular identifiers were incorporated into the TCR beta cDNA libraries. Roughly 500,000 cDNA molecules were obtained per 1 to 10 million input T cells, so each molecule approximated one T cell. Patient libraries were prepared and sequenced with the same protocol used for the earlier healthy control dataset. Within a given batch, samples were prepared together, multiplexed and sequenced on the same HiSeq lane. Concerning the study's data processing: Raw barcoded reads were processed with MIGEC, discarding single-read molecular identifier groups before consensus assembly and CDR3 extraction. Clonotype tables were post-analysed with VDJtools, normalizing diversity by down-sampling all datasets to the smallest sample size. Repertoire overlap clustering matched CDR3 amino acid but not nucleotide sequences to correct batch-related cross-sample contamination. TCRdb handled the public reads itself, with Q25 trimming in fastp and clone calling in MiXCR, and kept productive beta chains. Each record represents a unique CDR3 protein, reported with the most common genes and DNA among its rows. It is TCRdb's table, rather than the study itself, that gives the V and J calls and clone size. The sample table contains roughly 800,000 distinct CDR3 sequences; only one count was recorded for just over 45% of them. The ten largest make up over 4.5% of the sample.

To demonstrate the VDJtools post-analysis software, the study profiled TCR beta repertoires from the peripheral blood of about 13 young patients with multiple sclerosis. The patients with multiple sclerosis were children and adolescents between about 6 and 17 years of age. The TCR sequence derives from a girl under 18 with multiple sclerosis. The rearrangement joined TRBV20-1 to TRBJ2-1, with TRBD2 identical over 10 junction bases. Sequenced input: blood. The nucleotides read TGCAGTGCCCCGGGTTTTGCTCTAGCGGGAGCTGATGAGCAGTTCTTC. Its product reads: CSAPGFALAGADEQFF.